The T cell receptor (beta chain) described here comes from a study of cytomegalovirus exposure and HLA in healthy donors. As for the study in general: According to later analysis, the same platform produced the approximately 130 validation and 666 first-cohort repertoires. Findings and limits, study-wide: Under in vitro conditions, a few CMV-associated chains were confirmed as specific for CMV antigens. Despite most TCR sequences being rare, some public TCRs occurred in many donors. The study recorded 160 or so TCR beta chains that were cytomegalovirus-associated.

Method: immunoSEQ multiplex PCR; TCRdb's copy keeps in-frame clones and lacks some. The data contain roughly 59,000 clones, around 92% of them singletons. Regarding this clone: No antigen is known for it.

The V end lost 3 bases, the J end lost 2 bases, and 17 bases lay between the germline ends. CDR1 and CDR2 from the germline V gene are GTSNPN and SVGIG (reference sequence). The CDR3 is 15 residues long. This receptor was identified in a man between 18 and 29 years old in good health and CMV-seropositive. V and J are TRBV30 and TRBJ2-7, with a weak D call TRBD2 (6 bases). Source material: PBMCs. The CDR3 region is CAWRVLSGGAYEQYF. The CDR3 DNA is TGTGCCTGGAGGGTCCTTAGCGGAGGGGCCTACGAGCAGTACTTC.